Included here is one TCR beta chain sequence, with context. This clone's antigen is unknown. No much larger clonotype is one base removed from it; base qualities were not supplied. The CDR3 goes from the cysteine to the phenylalanine over 16 residues. The DNA shown is the 48-base CDR3, in frame from base 1. Per the germline V gene, SQVTM is the CDR1 and ANQGSEA is the CDR2. The record originates from a study of blood T cells in healthy people across ages (dated by TCRdb to the mid-2010s). For the wider study: Template switching captured roughly one uniquely barcoded TCR beta cDNA molecule per two T cells in model experiments. Using deep sequencing normalized with unique cDNA molecular identifiers, the study measured how TCR beta repertoire diversity changes with age. The donors were split into four age groups: young (average approximately 16 years), middle-aged (around 40), aged (62) and long-lived (roughly 88). Two additional independent replicas of 1 million unique cDNA reads from the same blood draw were analyzed for two donors (one aged 18 to 30 and one aged 80 or older).

Broad study findings and their caveats: Total diversity estimates from one million sequenced T cells were considered lower bounds and underestimates. Compared with the aged group, the long-lived group had more naive CD4+ T cells, fewer expanded clones and increased TCR diversity, a pattern suggesting age selection. Because the CMV infection status of the donors was unknown, age-related changes in expanded clonotypes may potentially have been confounded. Conclusive comparison of naive and antigen-experienced compartments was prevented by the profiling of bulk unsorted PBMCs. As age increased, observed TCR beta diversity per million T cells dropped in a roughly linear way, and a significant reduction was already evident by age around 41. The percentage of naive T cells measured by flow cytometry correlated strongly with observed TCR beta diversity.

The library was produced with 5' RACE. The run used an Illumina HiSeq 2500. A second PCR of about 6 to 12 cycles was performed with a sample-barcoded 5' primer and a J-beta primer mix. A unique molecular identifier was introduced onto each TCR beta cDNA molecule by a template-switch 5' adaptor carrying 12 random nucleotides. At least 2.5 million CDR3-containing paired-end reads were obtained from each sample. First-strand cDNA synthesis was performed from all RNA using the Mint cDNA synthesis kit, with priming by a TRBC-specific oligonucleotide. After uracil-DNA glycosylase treatment, a first 18-cycle PCR used universal primers M1SS and BC2_uni_R on all cDNA. The source study handled its data this way. For normalization, 1 million high-quality reads, each with a distinct molecular identifier, were randomly selected from each sample. Reads sharing molecular identifiers were discarded rather than binned into consensus sequences. MiTCR, set to a Q25 quality threshold and the strictest error-elimination algorithm, was used for CDR3 identification, clonotype clustering and error correction. A nonparametric unseen species model with Euler transformation was used to estimate a lower bound on total TCR beta diversity. TCRdb reanalyzed the raw reads on its own, using fastp at Q25 for trimming and MiXCR for clone calling, and kept in-frame beta chains. Every CDR3 protein is listed once, alongside the most common genes and DNA of its rows. What appears here as the V and J calls and clone size reflects TCRdb's work, not the paper's. The sample data list nearly 800,000 distinct CDR3 sequences, and 20% to 25% of these were observed just once. In total, the top ten clones hold more than 3% of the sample.

The roughly 42 donors, aged 6 to 90 years, were systemically healthy Caucasian individuals from Russia. Approximately 9 milliliters of peripheral blood were collected from each donor into EDTA-treated Vacutainer tubes. PBMCs were isolated by Ficoll-Paque density-gradient centrifugation, with at least 6 million obtained per sample. Total RNA was extracted from PBMCs with Trizol reagent, with at least 6 micrograms obtained per sample. For every donor, flow cytometry on a PBMC aliquot measured the percentage of naive CD45RAhigh/CD27high T cells. This sample also appeared in a second study, on T cells of mothers and their children. Per that second paper: The donors were nine systemically healthy Caucasian individuals, made up of three mothers and their six children. cDNA synthesis used all of the extracted RNA, with approximately 1.4 ug of RNA in each 15 ul reaction. In the second PCR, the M1S primer added sample barcodes and 2-4 random nucleotides. More than 8 million TCR beta CDR3 reads were obtained from each mother, and about 3 million reads were obtained from each child. Thymic selection shapes the output of TCR recombination in a similar way in related and unrelated pairs, and inherited differences have a minor effect. Normalized repertoire overlap was always found to be slightly, but never significantly, higher in related mother-child pairs than in unrelated mother-child pairs. No persistent microchimeric T cell clones were found, with a detection sensitivity of approximately 100 clones per million clonotypes. In the study, deep NGS was used to compare the TCR beta repertoires of mothers and children, and features distinguishing related mother-child pairs from unrelated individuals were sought. The mean age was approximately 41 +/- 4 years for the mothers and approximately 11 +/- 4 years for the children. After adapters were ligated using NEBNext reagents, the libraries underwent 100+100 nt paired-end sequencing on an Illumina HiSeq 2000. To prevent cross-contamination, the mother and child libraries were prepared a month apart and were sequenced in separate runs. Each donor had between roughly 450,000 and 2,100,000 distinct TCR beta clonotypes identified. Naive TCR beta clonotypes were estimated from low-frequency clonotypes matched to each donor's FACS-determined naive share, without sorting.

The clonotype originates from a boy younger than 18 in good health. Here the chain combines TRBV29-1 and TRBJ2-5; the D gene cannot be resolved beyond TRBD1 or TRBD2, each matching 8 bases. The last part of the DNA fits TRBJ2-7 better; the J call may be wrong. Sequenced: blood. CDR3 region: CSVAGTGSGSRYEQYF. The sequenced DNA: TGCAGCGTCGCCGGGACAGGAAGCGGGAGTAGATACGAGCAGTACTTC.